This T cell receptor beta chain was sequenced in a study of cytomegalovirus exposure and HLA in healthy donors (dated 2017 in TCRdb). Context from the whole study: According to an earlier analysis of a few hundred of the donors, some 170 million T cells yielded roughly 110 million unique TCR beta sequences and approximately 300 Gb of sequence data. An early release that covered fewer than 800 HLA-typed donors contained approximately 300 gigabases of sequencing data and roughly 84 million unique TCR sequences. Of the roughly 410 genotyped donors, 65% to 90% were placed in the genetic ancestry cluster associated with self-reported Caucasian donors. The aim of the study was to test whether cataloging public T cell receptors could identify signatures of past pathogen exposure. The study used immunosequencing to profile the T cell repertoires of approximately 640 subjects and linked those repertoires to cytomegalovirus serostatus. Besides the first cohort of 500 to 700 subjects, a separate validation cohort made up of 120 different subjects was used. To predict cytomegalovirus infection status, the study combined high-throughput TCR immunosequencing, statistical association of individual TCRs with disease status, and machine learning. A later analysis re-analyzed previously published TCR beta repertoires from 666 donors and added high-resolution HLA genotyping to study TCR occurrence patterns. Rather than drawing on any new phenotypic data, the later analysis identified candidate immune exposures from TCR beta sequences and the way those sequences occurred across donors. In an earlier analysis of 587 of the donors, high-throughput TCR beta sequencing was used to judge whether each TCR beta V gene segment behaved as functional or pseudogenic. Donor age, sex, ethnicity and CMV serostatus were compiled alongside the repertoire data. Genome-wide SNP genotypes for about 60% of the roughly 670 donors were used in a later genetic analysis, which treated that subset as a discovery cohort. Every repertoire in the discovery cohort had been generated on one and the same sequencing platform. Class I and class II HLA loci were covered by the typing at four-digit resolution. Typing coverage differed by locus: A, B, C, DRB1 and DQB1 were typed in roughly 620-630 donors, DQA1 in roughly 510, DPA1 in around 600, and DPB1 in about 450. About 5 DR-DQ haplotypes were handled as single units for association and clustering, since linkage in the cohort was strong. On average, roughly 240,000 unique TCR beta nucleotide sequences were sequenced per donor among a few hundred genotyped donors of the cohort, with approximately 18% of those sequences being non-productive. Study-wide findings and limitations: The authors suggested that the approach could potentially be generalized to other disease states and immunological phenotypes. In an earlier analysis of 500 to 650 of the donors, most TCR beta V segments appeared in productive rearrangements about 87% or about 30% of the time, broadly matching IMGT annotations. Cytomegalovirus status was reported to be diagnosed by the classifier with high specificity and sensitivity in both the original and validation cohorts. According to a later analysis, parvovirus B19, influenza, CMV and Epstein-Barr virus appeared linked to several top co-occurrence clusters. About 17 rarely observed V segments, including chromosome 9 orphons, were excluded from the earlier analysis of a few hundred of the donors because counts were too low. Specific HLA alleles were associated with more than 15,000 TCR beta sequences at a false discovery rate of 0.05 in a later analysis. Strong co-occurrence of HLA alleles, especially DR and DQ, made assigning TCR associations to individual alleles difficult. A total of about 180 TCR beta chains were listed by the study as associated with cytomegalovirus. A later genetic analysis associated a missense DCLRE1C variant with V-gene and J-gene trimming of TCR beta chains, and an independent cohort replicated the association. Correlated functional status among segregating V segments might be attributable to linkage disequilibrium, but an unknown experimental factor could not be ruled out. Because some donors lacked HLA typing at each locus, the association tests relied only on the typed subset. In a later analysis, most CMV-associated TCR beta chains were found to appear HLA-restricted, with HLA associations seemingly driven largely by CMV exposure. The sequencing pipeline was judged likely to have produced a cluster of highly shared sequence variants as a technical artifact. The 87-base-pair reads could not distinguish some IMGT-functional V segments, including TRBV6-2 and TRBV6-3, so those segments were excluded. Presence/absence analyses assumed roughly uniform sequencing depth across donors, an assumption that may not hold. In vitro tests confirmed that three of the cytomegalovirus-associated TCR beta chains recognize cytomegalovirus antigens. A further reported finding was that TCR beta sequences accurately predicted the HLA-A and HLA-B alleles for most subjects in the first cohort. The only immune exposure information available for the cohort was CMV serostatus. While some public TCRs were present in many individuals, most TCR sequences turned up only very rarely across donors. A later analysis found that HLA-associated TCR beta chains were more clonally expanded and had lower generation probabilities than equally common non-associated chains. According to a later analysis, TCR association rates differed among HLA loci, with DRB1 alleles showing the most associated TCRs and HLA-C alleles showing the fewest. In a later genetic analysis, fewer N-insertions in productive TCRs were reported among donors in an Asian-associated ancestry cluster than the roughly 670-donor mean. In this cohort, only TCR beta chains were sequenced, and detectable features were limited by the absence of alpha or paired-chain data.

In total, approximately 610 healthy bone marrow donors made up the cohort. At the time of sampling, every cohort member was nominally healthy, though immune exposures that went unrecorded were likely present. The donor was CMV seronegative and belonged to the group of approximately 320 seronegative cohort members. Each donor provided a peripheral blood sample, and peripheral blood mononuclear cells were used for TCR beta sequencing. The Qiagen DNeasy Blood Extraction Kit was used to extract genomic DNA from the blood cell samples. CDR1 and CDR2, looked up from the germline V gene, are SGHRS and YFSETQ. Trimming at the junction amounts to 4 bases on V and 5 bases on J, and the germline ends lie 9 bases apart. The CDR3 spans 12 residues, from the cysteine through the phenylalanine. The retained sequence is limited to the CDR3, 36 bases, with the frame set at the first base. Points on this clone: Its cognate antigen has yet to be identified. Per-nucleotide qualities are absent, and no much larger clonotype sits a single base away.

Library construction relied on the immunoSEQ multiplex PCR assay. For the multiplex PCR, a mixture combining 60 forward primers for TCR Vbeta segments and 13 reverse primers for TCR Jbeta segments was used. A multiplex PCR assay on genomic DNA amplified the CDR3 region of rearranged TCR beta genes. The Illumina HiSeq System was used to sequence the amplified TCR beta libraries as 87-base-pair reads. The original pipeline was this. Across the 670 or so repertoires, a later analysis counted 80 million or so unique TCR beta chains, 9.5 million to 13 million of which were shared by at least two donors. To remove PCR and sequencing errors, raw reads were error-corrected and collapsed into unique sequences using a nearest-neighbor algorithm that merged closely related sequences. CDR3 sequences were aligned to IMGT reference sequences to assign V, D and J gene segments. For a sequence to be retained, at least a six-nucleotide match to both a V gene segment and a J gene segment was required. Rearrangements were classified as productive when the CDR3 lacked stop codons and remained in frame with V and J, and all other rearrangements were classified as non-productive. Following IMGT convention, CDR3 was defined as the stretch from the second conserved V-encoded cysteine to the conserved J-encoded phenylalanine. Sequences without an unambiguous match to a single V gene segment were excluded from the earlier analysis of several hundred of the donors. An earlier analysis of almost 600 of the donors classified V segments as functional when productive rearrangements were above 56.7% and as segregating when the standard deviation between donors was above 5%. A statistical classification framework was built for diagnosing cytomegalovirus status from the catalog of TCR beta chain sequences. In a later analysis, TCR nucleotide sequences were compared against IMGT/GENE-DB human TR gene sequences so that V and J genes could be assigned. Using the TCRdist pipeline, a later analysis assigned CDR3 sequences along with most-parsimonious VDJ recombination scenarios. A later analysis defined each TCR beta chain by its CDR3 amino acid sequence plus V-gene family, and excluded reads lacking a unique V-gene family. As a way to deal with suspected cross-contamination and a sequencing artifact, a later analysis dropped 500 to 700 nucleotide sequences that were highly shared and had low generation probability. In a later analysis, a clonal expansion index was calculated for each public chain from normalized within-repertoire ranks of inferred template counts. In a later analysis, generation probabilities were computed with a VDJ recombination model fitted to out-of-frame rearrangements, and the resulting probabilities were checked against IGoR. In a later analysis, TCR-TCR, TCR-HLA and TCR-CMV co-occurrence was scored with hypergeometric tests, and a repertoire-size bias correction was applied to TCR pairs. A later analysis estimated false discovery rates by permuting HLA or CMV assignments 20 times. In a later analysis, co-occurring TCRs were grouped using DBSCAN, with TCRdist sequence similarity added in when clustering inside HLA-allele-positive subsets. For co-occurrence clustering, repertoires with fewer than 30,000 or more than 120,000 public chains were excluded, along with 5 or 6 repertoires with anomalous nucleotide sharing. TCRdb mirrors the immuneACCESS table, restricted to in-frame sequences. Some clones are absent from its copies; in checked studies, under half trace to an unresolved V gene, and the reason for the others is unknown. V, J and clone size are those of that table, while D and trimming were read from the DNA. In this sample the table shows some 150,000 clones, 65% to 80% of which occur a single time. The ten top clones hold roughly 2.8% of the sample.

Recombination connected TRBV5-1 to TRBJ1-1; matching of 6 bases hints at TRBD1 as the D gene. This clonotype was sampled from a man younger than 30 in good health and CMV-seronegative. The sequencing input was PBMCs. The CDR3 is CASSQTGTEAFF. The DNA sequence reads TGCGCCAGCAGCCAAACAGGGACTGAAGCTTTCTTT.